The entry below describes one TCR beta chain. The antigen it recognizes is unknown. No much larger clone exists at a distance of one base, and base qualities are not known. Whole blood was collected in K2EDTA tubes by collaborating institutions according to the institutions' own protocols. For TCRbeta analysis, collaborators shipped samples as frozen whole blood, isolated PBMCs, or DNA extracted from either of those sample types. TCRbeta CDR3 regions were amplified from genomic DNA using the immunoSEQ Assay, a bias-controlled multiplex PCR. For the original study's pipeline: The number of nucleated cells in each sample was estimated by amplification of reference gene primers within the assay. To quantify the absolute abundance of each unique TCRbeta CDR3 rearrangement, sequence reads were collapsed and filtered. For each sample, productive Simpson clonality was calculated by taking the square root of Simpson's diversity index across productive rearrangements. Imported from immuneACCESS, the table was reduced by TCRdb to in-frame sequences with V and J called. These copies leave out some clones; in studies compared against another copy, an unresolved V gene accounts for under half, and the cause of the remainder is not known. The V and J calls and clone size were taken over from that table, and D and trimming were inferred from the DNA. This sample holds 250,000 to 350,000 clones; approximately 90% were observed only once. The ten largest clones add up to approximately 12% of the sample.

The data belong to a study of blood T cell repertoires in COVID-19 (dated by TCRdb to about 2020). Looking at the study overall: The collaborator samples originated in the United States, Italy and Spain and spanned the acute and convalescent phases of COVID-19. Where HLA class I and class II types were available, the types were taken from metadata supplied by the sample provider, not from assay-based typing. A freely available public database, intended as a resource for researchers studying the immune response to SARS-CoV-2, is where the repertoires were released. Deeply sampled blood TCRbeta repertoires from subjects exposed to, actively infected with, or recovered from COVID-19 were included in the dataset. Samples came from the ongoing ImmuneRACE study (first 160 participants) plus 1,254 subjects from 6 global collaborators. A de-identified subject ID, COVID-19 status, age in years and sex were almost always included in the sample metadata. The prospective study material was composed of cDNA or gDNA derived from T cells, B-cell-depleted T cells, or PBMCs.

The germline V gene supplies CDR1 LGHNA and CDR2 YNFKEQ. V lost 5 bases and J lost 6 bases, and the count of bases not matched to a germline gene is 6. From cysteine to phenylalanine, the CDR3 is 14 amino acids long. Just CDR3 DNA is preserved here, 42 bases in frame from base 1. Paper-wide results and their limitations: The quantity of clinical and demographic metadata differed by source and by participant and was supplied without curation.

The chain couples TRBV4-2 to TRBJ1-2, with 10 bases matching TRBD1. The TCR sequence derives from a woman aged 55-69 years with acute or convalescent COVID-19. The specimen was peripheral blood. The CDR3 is CASSTSGQGDGYTF. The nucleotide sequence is TGTGCCAGCAGCACGAGTGGACAGGGGGATGGCTACACCTTC.